This T cell receptor (beta chain) was sequenced during a study of metastatic and nonmetastatic thyroid tumors. Study-wide background: Repertoire comparisons spanned blood and tumor or nodule tissue from malignant and benign thyroid patients.

In the original processing: Construction of a distant-metastasis classifier for papillary thyroid cancer relied on CDR3 differences across clinicopathological groups. TCRdb re-clonotyped the PCR reads through MiXCR. The V and J calls come from TCRdb's annotation, not from the publication. The sample carries over 4,500 clones, approximately 28% recorded once. No treatment of any kind had been given to any patient before thyroid surgery. This clone showed up just a few times. Its antigen is not identified. Findings and limits, study-wide: In both blood and tumor samples, TCR beta diversity was reported significantly higher for malignant than benign nodules.

Looked up from germline, CDR1 is MNHNS and CDR2 is SASEGT. The CDR3 runs to 14 residues. V was shortened by 5 bases and J by 4 bases, with 14 bases between the two germline ends. The source of this sequence is a female donor with papillary thyroid cancer or a benign thyroid nodule (not recorded which). Some clones in this sample may be carry-over from other donors' samples. Sequenced sample: adjacent normal tissue. The V and J genes are TRBV6-1 and TRBJ2-5; D tentatively fits TRBD1 or TRBD2 (6 bases each). The CDR3 region has the DNA TGTGCCAGCAGTAACCGGGGGACACTAGAGACCCAGTACTTC. It codes for CASSNRGTLETQYF.